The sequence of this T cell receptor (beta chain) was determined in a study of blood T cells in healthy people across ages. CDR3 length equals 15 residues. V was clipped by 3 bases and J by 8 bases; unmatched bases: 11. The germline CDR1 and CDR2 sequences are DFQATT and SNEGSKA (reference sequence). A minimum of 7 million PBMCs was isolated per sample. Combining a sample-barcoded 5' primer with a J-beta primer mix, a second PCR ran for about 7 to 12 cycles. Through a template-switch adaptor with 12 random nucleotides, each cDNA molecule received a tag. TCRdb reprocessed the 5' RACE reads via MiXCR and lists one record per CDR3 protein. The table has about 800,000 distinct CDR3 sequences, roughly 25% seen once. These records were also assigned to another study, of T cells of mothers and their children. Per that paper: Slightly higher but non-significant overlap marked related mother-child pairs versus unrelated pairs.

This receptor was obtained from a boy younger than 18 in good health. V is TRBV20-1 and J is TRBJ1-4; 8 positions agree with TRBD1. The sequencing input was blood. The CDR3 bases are TGCAGTGCTAGGGGGACACAGGGGGACGGAGAAAAACTGTTTTTT. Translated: CSARGTQGDGEKLFF.